This TCR beta chain was sequenced for a study of T cells in Graves' hyperthyroidism and ophthalmopathy. This clonotype occurred many times. Looked up from germline, CDR1 is SGHNT and CDR2 is YYREEE (reference sequence). This CDR3 has 16 residues. The V end lost 4 bases, the J end lost 2 bases, and 18 bases lay between the germline ends. Template material for amplifying TCR beta CDR3 regions consisted of RNA transcripts. The HTBI primer set drove a first-round RT-PCR of the TCR CDR3. A single record per CDR3 protein comes from TCRdb applying MiXCR to the multiplex PCR reads. Of 550,000 to 800,000 distinct CDR3 sequences listed, 15% to 20% are singletons. Diagnosis of hyperthyroidism was new in patients aged 18 to 65, and its duration was under 2 months. Not enrolled were patients with uncontrolled infection, other autoimmune disease, pregnancy or lactation.

The sample was blood. The rearrangement links TRBV5-4 to TRBJ2-5; perhaps TRBD2 as D (5 bases). This TCR derives from a man aged 45-60 years with Graves' hyperthyroidism. CDR3 residues: CASSPPPGSSQETQYF. CDR3 DNA: TGTGCCAGCAGCCCCCCGCCGGGAAGTTCTCAAGAGACCCAGTACTTC.